The 11 T cell receptor beta chains below were found in one sample sequenced in a study of cytotoxic CD8 clonotypes in ibrutinib-treated CLL. Sequencing was performed with immunoSEQ multiplex PCR; in TCRdb, only in-frame clones are kept and a portion is missing. This repertoire shows about 160,000 clones, around nine tenths found once; its top ten account for 3%. This material consisted of PBMCs, taken at disease progression, from a patient treated with ibrutinib. All receptors come from a human donor with chronic lymphocytic leukemia.

The table lists this clone with a count of one. This chain uses TRBV27 with TRBJ2-7, with D possibly TRBD2 on 5 matching bases. Germline lookup yields CDR1 MNHEY and CDR2 SMNVEV (reference sequence). There are 14 residues in the CDR3. Trimming removed 0 bases at V and 2 bases at J, with 8 bases between. CDR3 DNA: TGTGCCAGCAGTTTATCGGAGACTACCTACGAGCAGTACTTC. Translation gives CASSLSETTYEQYF.

CDR3 DNA sequence: TGTGCCAGCAGCTCCTCCCTACTAGTACTGTCGCAAGAGACCCAGTACTTC. This codes for CASSSSLLVLSQETQYF. J is TRBJ2-5 and V is TRBV7-8; possibly TRBD2 for D (5 bases). Germline V gives CDR1 SGHVS, CDR2 FQNEAQ. The CDR3 is made up of 17 amino acids. Deletions cut 4 bases from V and 2 bases from J, with 20 bases between.

V usage is TRBV9 and J usage is TRBJ2-2, with 13 bases aligning to TRBD2. The CDR3 length is 18 residues. Germline CDR1 SGDLS, CDR2 YYNGEE. V lost 3 bases and J lost 0; bases outside the gene matches: 5. For the CDR3, the DNA is TGTGCCAGCAGCGCCGGACTAGCGGGAGTGTCGAACACCGGGGAGCTGTTTTTT. This sequence encodes CASSAGLAGVSNTGELFF.

The J gene is TRBJ1-1, the V gene TRBV6-5, with 8 bases identical to TRBD1. The CDR3 spans 15 residues. The germline gives CDR1 MNHEY, CDR2 SVGAGI. Trimming cost V 0 bases and J 4 bases; bases outside gene matches: 4. CDR3 protein: CASSYSRQGRTEAFF. The CDR3, as DNA: TGTGCCAGCAGTTACTCGAGACAGGGGCGCACTGAAGCTTTCTTT.

The chain couples TRBV10-3 to TRBJ1-1; 12 bases match TRBD1. CDR1 ENHRY and CDR2 SYGVKD come from the germline V gene. With 5 bases clipped from V and 4 bases from J, the junction kept 5 bases outside the gene matches. The CDR3 length is 15 residues. Here the CDR3 reads CAISSTGQGATEAFF. As DNA, the CDR3 is TGTGCCATCAGTTCCACGGGACAGGGGGCCACTGAAGCTTTCTTT.

CDR3 DNA sequence: TGTGCCTGGCTGCTAGCGGGAGTAAAAGATACGCAGTATTTT. Its translation is CAWLLAGVKDTQYF. This rearrangement joins TRBV30 to TRBJ2-3; 10 bases fit TRBD2. Trimming at V came to 5 bases and at J to 5 bases, leaving 7 bases not matched to a gene. CDR1 is GTSNPN, CDR2 SVGIG, per germline (reference sequence). This CDR3 region has 14 residues.

The chain uses TRBV4-1 and TRBJ1-2, with TRBD1 identical over 8 bases. V lost 0 bases to trimming and J lost 8 bases; unmatched junction nucleotides: 8. The CDR3 spans 15 residues. Germline CDR1 MGHRA, CDR2 YSYEKL. The CDR3 sequence is CASSQDLATGVGYTF. CDR3 nucleotides: TGCGCCAGCAGCCAAGATCTAGCGACAGGGGTCGGCTACACCTTC.

The chain recombines TRBV7-9 with TRBJ2-3; TRBD2 matches at 8 bases. The CDR3 has 17 amino acids. Looked up from germline, CDR1 is SEHNR and CDR2 is FQNEAQ (reference sequence). Unmatched junction bases numbered 9, after V lost 1 base and J lost 3 bases. This chain's CDR3 is CASSLVRSREGTDTQYF. As DNA, the CDR3 is TGTGCCAGCAGCTTAGTCCGCTCCCGGGAGGGGACAGATACGCAGTATTTT.

This clone was recorded only once. The J gene is TRBJ2-1, the V gene TRBV19; 7 bases line up with TRBD1. CDR3 length: 17 residues. Germline V gives CDR1 LNHDA, CDR2 SQIVND (reference sequence). The V segment lost 4 bases and the J segment 5 bases; nucleotides outside the gene matches: 14. The CDR3, as DNA: TGTGCCAGTAGTACTCCACGACTCTTGACAGGGAACAATGAGCAGTTCTTC. Amino acid sequence: CASSTPRLLTGNNEQFF.

The genes are TRBV30 and TRBJ2-7, with 9 bases matching TRBD2. CDR1 GTSNPN and CDR2 SVGIG come from the germline V gene (reference sequence). V was pared by 4 bases and J by 6 bases, with 10 bases of the junction left unmatched. The CDR3 covers 14 residues. CDR3 in DNA: TGTGCCTGGATGAAAGTAGCGGGAGTCGCCGAGCAGTACTTC. Protein product: CAWMKVAGVAEQYF.

This clone came up once. The chain couples TRBV6-1 to TRBJ2-3, with 10 bases lining up with TRBD1. The CDR3 extends over 14 amino acids. Germline V gives CDR1 MNHNS, CDR2 SASEGT. J lost 3 bases, V lost 7 bases, and 4 bases had no gene match. The CDR3 loop reads CASNLDRGTDTQYF. The CDR3 DNA reads as TGTGCCAGCAACCTGGACAGGGGGACAGATACGCAGTATTTT.